These T cell receptor beta chains were read from a single sample in a study of OX40 agonist ivuxolimab in advanced cancers. The table came from immunoSEQ multiplex PCR; TCRdb's copy has only in-frame clones and leaves some out. The sample contains roughly 96,000 clones, less than 85% of which appear only once. The specimen was CD4+ or CD8+ T cells sorted from blood, collected in a trial of the OX40 agonist ivuxolimab. The source is an adult with an advanced solid tumor such as melanoma, head and neck, liver or kidney cancer. CDR3s include the opening cysteine and the closing phenylalanine or tryptophan. The D gene is left open where the match is weak. The size field is filled for only some rows; it gives once, few, many or a size class.

CDR3: CSVEGQTGDYEQYF; DNA: TGCAGCGTTGAAGGACAGACAGGGGACTACGAGCAGTACTTC; size: few; V: TRBV29-1; J: TRBJ2-7; D: TRBD1
CDR3: CASSGIGDWSNQPQHF; DNA: TGTGCCAGCAGTGGTATAGGGGACTGGAGCAATCAGCCCCAGCATTTT; size: -; V: TRBV2; J: TRBJ1-5; D: -
CDR3: CAWSVGSGASHDTQYF; DNA: TGTGCCTGGAGTGTGGGGTCAGGCGCAAGCCACGATACGCAGTATTTT; size: -; V: TRBV30; J: TRBJ2-3; D: -
CDR3: CASSTAGDRNTEAFF; DNA: TGTGCCAGTAGTACGGCGGGGGACAGGAACACTGAAGCTTTCTTT; size: -; V: TRBV19; J: TRBJ1-1; D: TRBD1
CDR3: CASSTQGYDGYTF; DNA: TGTGCCAGCTCCACACAGGGGTACGATGGCTACACCTTC; size: -; V: TRBV18; J: TRBJ1-2; D: TRBD1
CDR3: CASSPPGTRTPSTDTQYF; DNA: TGTGCCAGCAGCCCCCCCGGGACTAGAACGCCTAGCACAGATACGCAGTATTTT; size: -; V: TRBV7-2; J: TRBJ2-3; D: TRBD2
CDR3: CASSFWGPSYEQYF; DNA: TGTGCCAGCAGCTTTTGGGGCCCATCCTACGAGCAGTACTTC; size: -; V: TRBV5-8; J: TRBJ2-7; D: -
CDR3: CASSLGRRSPLHF; DNA: TGTGCCAGCAGCTTAGGCAGGCGTTCACCCCTCCACTTT; size: -; V: TRBV7-8; J: TRBJ1-6; D: -
CDR3: CASSIPVGTGAYNEQFF; DNA: TGTGCCAGCAGCATTCCTGTGGGGACAGGGGCCTACAATGAGCAGTTCTTC; size: -; V: TRBV13; J: TRBJ2-1; D: TRBD1
CDR3: CAWSVSLGELFF; DNA: TGTGCCTGGAGTGTAAGCCTAGGGGAGCTGTTTTTT; size: -; V: TRBV30; J: TRBJ2-2; D: -
CDR3: CASSTRTGTTYEQYF; DNA: TGTGCCAGCAGCACCCGGACAGGGACGACCTACGAGCAGTACTTC; size: -; V: TRBV5-6; J: TRBJ2-7; D: TRBD1
CDR3: CASSLAPGGTYEQYF; DNA: TGCGCCAGCAGCTTGGCCCCAGGGGGGACCTACGAGCAGTACTTC; size: -; V: TRBV5-1; J: TRBJ2-7; D: -
CDR3: CAWSRLSSGNTIYF; DNA: TGTGCCTGGAGCAGGTTATCCTCTGGAAACACCATATATTTT; size: -; V: TRBV30; J: TRBJ1-3; D: -
CDR3: CASSTDDRAQYGYTF; DNA: TGTGCCAGCAGCACCGATGACAGGGCCCAATATGGCTACACCTTC; size: -; V: TRBV2; J: TRBJ1-2; D: TRBD1
CDR3: CASSKGLALGNEQFF; DNA: TGTGCCAGTAGTAAGGGACTAGCGTTAGGCAATGAGCAGTTCTTC; size: -; V: TRBV19; J: TRBJ2-1; D: TRBD2
CDR3: CASKSFAREGHEQFF; DNA: TGTGCCAGTAAAAGCTTTGCGCGGGAGGGGCATGAGCAGTTCTTC; size: -; V: TRBV19; J: TRBJ2-1; D: TRBD2